The following is a T cell receptor (beta chain) sequence with its context. The data originate from a study of blood T cell repertoires in COVID-19. Produced via immunoSEQ multiplex PCR; TCRdb's table is partial and in-frame only. This sample has fewer than 350,000 clones, with around 85% found just once. The clonotype comes from a man younger than 45 who had recovered from COVID-19. The sample taken for sequencing was PBMCs or T cells enriched from blood (not recorded which).

The chain's CDR3 is CASSAPGSVRTPGELFF. CDR3 in DNA: TGTGCCAGCAGCGCTCCGGGGTCGGTTAGGACGCCCGGGGAGCTGTTTTTT. The rearrangement links TRBV9 to TRBJ2-2; a possible D gene is TRBD2 (5 bases). CDR1 is SGDLS and CDR2 is YYNGEE in the germline V gene. The CDR3 is 17 amino acids. The V gene lost 3 bases and the J gene lost 6 bases, with 21 bases spanning the gap.